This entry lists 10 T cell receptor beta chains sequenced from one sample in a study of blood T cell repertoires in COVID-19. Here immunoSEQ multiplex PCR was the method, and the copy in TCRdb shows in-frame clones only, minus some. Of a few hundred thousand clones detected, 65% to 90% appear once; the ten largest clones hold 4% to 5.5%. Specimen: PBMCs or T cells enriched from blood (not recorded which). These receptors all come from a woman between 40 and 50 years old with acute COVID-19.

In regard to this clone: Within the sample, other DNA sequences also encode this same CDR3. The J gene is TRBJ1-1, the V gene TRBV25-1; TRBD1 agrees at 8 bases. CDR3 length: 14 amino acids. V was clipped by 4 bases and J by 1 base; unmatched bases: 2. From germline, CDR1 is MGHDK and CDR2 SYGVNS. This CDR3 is CASSAGTGNTEAFF. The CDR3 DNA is TGTGCCAGCAGTGCCGGGACAGGGAACACTGAAGCTTTCTTT.

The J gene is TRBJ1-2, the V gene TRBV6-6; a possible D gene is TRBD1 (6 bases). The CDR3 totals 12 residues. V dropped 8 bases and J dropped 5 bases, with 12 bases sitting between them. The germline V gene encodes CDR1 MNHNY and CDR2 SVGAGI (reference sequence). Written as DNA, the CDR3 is TGTGCCAGCTGGGGCAGGGGTTATGGCTACACCTTC. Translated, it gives CASWGRGYGYTF.

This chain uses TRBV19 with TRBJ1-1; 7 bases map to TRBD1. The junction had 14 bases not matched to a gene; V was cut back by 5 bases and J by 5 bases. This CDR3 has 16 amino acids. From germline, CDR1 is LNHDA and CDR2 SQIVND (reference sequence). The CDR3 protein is CASSLGQAIDWTEAFF. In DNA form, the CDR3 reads TGTGCCAGTAGTCTAGGACAGGCTATCGATTGGACTGAAGCTTTCTTT.

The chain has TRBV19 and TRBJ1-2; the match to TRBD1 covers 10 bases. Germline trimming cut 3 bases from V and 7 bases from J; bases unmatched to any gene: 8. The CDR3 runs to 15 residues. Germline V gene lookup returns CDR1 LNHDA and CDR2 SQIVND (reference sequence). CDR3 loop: CASSIDRGPGGGYTF. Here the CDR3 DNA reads TGTGCCAGTAGTATCGACAGGGGGCCGGGCGGTGGCTACACCTTC.

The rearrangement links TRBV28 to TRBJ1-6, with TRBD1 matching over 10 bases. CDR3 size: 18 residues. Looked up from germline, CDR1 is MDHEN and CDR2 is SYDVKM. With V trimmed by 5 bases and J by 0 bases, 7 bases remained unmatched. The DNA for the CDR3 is TGTGCCAGCAGTGAACCCGGGACAGGGGTCTCCTATAATTCACCCCTCCACTTT. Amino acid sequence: CASSEPGTGVSYNSPLHF.

The CDR3 coding sequence is TGCGCCAGCAGCAATCCGACTAATGAAAAACTGTTTTTT. Translating gives CASSNPTNEKLFF. The rearrangement joins TRBV5-1 to TRBJ1-4; D gene unclear. Germline values: CDR1 SGHRS, CDR2 YFSETQ. Deletions cut 4 bases from V and 2 bases from J, with 6 bases between. The CDR3 runs to 13 residues.

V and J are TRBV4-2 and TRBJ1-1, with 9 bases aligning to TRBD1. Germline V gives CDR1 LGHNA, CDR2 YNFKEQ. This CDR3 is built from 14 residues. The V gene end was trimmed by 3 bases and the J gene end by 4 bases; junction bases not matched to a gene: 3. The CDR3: CASSQSTGGTEAFF. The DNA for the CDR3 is TGTGCCAGCAGCCAGTCGACAGGGGGCACTGAAGCTTTCTTT.

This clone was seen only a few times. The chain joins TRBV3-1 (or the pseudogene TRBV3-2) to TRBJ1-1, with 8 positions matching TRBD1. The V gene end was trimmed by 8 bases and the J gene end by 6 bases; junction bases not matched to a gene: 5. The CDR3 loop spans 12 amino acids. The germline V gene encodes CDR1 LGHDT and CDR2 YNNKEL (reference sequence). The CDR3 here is CASGQGYAEAFF. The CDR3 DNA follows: TGTGCCAGCGGACAGGGTTACGCTGAAGCTTTCTTT.

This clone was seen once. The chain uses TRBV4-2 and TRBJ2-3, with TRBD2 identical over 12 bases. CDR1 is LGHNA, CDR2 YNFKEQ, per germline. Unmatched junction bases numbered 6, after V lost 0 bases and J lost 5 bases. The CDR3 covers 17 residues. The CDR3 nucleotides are TGTGCCAGCAGCCAAGAGACTAGCGGGAGCATAAAAGATACGCAGTATTTT. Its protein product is CASSQETSGSIKDTQYF.

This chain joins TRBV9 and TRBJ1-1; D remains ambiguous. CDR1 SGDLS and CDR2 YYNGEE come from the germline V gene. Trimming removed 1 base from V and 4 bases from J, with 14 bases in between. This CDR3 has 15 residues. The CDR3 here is CASSVQASVGTEAFF. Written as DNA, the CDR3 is TGTGCCAGCAGCGTACAGGCGTCGGTTGGCACTGAAGCTTTCTTT.